This TCR beta chain is drawn from a study of cytomegalovirus exposure and HLA in healthy donors. The study's findings and limits: Later analysis demonstrated an association between a missense DCLRE1C variant and TCR beta V- and J-gene trimming. TCR beta chains numbering some 160 were designated cytomegalovirus-associated. In an earlier analysis, most TCR beta V segments were productive about 87% or about 30% of the time.

Comment on this clone: Its antigen is unknown.

The study ran its PCR with 60 Vbeta and 13 Jbeta primers. Assay used: immunoSEQ multiplex PCR; TCRdb lists only in-frame clones, some missing. The data hold 150,000 or so clones, with just under 75% observed a single time. This sequence originates from a woman younger than 35 in good health and CMV-seronegative. The sample consisted of PBMCs.

As DNA, the CDR3 is TGTGCCAGCAGTTTCGGACTCCGCCTGGAGCAGTACGTC. This translates into CASSFGLRLEQYV. This sequence joins TRBV27 and TRBJ2-7; D might be TRBD2 (5 bases). The CDR3 sequence is 13 residues long. The V end was cut by 3 bases, the J end by 7 bases, with 13 bases between. Germline CDR1 MNHEY, CDR2 SMNVEV (reference sequence).